The 22 T cell receptor beta chains given below trace back to one sample, sequenced in a study of blood T cell repertoires in COVID-19. The assay was immunoSEQ multiplex PCR, and TCRdb's table has in-frame clones only and misses some. The table shows 150,000 to 200,000 clones, with roughly 84% occurring only once. The sample consisted of peripheral blood. These receptors were collected from a man aged 18-30 years with active or convalescent COVID-19.

This rearrangement joins TRBV5-1 to TRBJ2-5, with a possible D match to TRBD2 (6 bases). V lost 0 bases and J lost 7, with 13 bases in between. Germline V gene sequence: CDR1 SGHRS, CDR2 YFSETQ. The CDR3 contains 14 residues. The CDR3 nucleotides read TGCGCCAGCAGCTTGGGTTCGGTGGGGGGGACCCAGTACTTC. It translates to CASSLGSVGGTQYF.

This rearrangement joins TRBV2 to TRBJ1-2, with TRBD1 identical over 7 bases. Germline CDR1 SNHLY, CDR2 FYNNEI. This CDR3 comprises 15 residues. Trimming at V came to 5 bases and at J to 8 bases, leaving 14 bases not matched to a gene. The chain's CDR3 is CASSSARDSPRGYTF. CDR3 in DNA: TGTGCCAGCAGTTCTGCCCGGGACAGCCCTCGGGGCTACACCTTC.

This chain uses TRBV9 with TRBJ2-1; TRBD2 matches at 12 bases. The CDR3 has 18 residues. The germline V gene encodes CDR1 SGDLS and CDR2 YYNGEE. Trimming cost V 2 bases and J 7 bases; bases outside gene matches: 13. The CDR3 nucleotides are TGTGCCAGCAGCGTGACTAGCGGGAGTAAGTATGGGGAGAATGAGCAGTTCTTC. Residues: CASSVTSGSKYGENEQFF.

The chain carries TRBV27 and TRBJ1-2; D might be TRBD1 (5 bases). CDR1 and CDR2 (germline): MNHEY, SMNVEV (reference sequence). V was cut by 0 bases and J by 3 bases, with 8 bases left in between. This CDR3 has 14 amino acids. CDR3 DNA: TGTGCCAGCAGTTTATCGGGGCCGGACTATGGCTACACCTTC. Residues: CASSLSGPDYGYTF.

The genes are TRBV9 and TRBJ2-1, with TRBD2 matching over 8 bases. V trimming: 7 bases; J trimming: 4 bases; junction bases outside the gene matches: 7. CDR3 length equals 14 residues. CDR1 and CDR2 from the germline V gene are SGDLS and YYNGEE. The DNA of the CDR3 is TGTGCCAGCTCACCGGGACTAGGGTACAATGAGCAGTTCTTC. Translated, it gives CASSPGLGYNEQFF.

The chain recombines TRBV7-2 with TRBJ2-3; the match to TRBD2 covers 10 bases. This CDR3 spans 18 amino acids. The V and J ends lost 2 bases and 5 bases, in that order; junction bases with no gene match: 13. CDR1 is SGHTA, CDR2 FQGNSA, per germline. CDR3: CASSLNGLADLWEDTQYF. The CDR3 DNA is TGTGCCAGCAGCTTAAACGGACTAGCGGACCTCTGGGAAGATACGCAGTATTTT.

V is TRBV29-1 and J is TRBJ2-1; TRBD2 aligns across 8 bases. Germline CDR1 SQVTM, CDR2 ANQGSEA. The CDR3 spans 17 residues. The ends lost 3 bases at V and 0 bases at J; junction bases unmatched: 10. In DNA form, the CDR3 reads TGCAGCGTTGATGGCGGGAGGAAGATTAGCTCCTACAATGAGCAGTTCTTC. As protein: CSVDGGRKISSYNEQFF.

This chain joins TRBV3-1 (or the pseudogene TRBV3-2) and TRBJ2-7; 10 nucleotides line up with TRBD2. After removal of 1 base from V and 0 bases from J, the junction contained 3 bases not matched to a gene. This CDR3 region has 16 residues. Germline V gene lookup returns CDR1 LGHDT and CDR2 YNNKEL (reference sequence). For the CDR3, the DNA is TGTGCCAGCAGCCAAGGGACTAGCGGAATCTCCTACGAGCAGTACTTC. Amino acid sequence: CASSQGTSGISYEQYF.

This sequence joins TRBV4-1 and TRBJ2-3; 16 bases agree with TRBD2. The junction had 9 bases not matched to a gene; V was cut back by 3 bases and J by 6 bases. Germline V gene data show CDR1 as MGHRA and CDR2 as YSYEKL. CDR3 length: 18 residues. The CDR3 spells CASSQAGTSGGVLDTQYF. The CDR3 nucleotides are TGCGCCAGCAGCCAGGCTGGGACTAGCGGGGGGGTTCTGGATACGCAGTATTTT.

V is TRBV3-1 (or the pseudogene TRBV3-2) and J is TRBJ2-5; 12 bases agree with TRBD2. The germline V gene encodes CDR1 LGHDT and CDR2 YNNKEL (reference sequence). The CDR3 length is 17 residues. V lost 1 base to trimming and J lost 3 bases; unmatched junction nucleotides: 6. The CDR3 DNA is TGTGCCAGCAGCCAAGCCGCTAGCGGGGGGGCGGAAGAGACCCAGTACTTC. Amino acid sequence: CASSQAASGGAEETQYF.

The chain uses TRBV5-1 and TRBJ2-2; D remains ambiguous. This CDR3 is built from 13 residues. The V end was cut by 3 bases, the J end by 6 bases, with 9 bases between. Germline lookup yields CDR1 SGHRS and CDR2 YFSETQ. The CDR3 DNA is TGCGCCAGCAGCTCGCAAATAGCCGGGGAGCTGTTTTTT. Protein sequence: CASSSQIAGELFF. Based on the CDR3 plus reference TRBV5-1 and TRBJ2-2, the full variable domain is KAGVTQTPRYLIKTRGQQVTLSCSPISGHRSVSWYQQTPGQGLQFLFEYFSETQRNKGNFPGRFSGRQFSNSRSEMNVSTLELGDSALYLCASSSQIAGELFFGEGSRLTVL.

The chain links TRBV5-1 to TRBJ2-5, with 8 bases matching TRBD1. J was trimmed by 12 bases and V by 0 bases; bases with no gene match: 10. Germline lookup yields CDR1 SGHRS and CDR2 YFSETQ. The CDR3 is 14 amino acids. The CDR3 DNA reads as TGCGCCAGCAGCTTGGGGCCGGGACAGGTCGCAGAGTACTTC. Protein sequence: CASSLGPGQVAEYF.

The CDR3 loop is CASSLSLAGAGSYNEQFF. DNA of the CDR3: TGTGCCAGCAGTTTAAGCCTAGCGGGAGCGGGCTCCTACAATGAGCAGTTCTTC. This chain uses TRBV28 with TRBJ2-1, with TRBD2 matching over 10 bases. Germline V lookup: CDR1 MDHEN, CDR2 SYDVKM. This CDR3 contains 18 residues. With 2 bases clipped from V and 0 bases from J, the junction kept 7 bases outside the gene matches.

The V call is TRBV29-1, the J call TRBJ2-7; D gene uncertain. Germline-derived CDR1 and CDR2 are SQVTM and ANQGSEA. V was clipped by 6 bases and J by 5 bases, with 8 bases between them. The CDR3 runs to 10 residues. The CDR3 is CSVVVDEQYF. The CDR3 region has the DNA TGCAGCGTCGTGGTAGACGAGCAGTACTTC.

The chain joins TRBV9 to TRBJ1-3; maybe TRBD1 (6 bases). The ends were cut back, 4 bases at V and 2 bases at J, with 16 bases in the middle. The CDR3 runs to 16 residues. Germline-derived CDR1 and CDR2 are SGDLS and YYNGEE. The CDR3 region is CASSLPGTGPGNTIYF. The CDR3 DNA follows: TGTGCCAGCAGCCTCCCCGGAACAGGGCCTGGAAACACCATATATTTT.

The rearrangement joins TRBV6-5 to TRBJ2-7; 8 bases fit TRBD2. The CDR3 length is 15 residues. The V gene end was trimmed by 7 bases and the J gene end by 7 bases; junction bases not matched to a gene: 15. Looked up from germline, CDR1 is MNHEY and CDR2 is SVGAGI. The CDR3 DNA reads TGTGCCAGCATCAGCCATACTAGCGGCCCTCAGGAGCAGTACTTC. This translates into CASISHTSGPQEQYF.

The chain couples TRBV30 to TRBJ2-7; a possible D gene is TRBD1 (6 bases). V shed 1 base and J shed 6 bases, with 7 bases lying between them. The CDR3 spans 11 residues. Per the germline V gene, CDR1 is GTSNPN and CDR2 is SVGIG (reference sequence). CDR3 residues: CAWSARGEQYF. DNA for the CDR3: TGTGCCTGGAGTGCCAGGGGCGAGCAGTACTTC.

The chain combines TRBV2 with TRBJ2-1; 12 nucleotides align to TRBD2. V shed 4 bases, J shed 7 bases, and the junction held 5 bases outside the gene matches. This CDR3 has 15 residues. CDR1 and CDR2 (germline): SNHLY, FYNNEI. The chain's CDR3 is CASSVLAGGPNEQFF. The CDR3 bases are TGTGCCAGCAGTGTTCTAGCGGGGGGGCCTAATGAGCAGTTCTTC.

The chain couples TRBV19 to TRBJ1-5; 12 bases agree with TRBD1. The CDR3 has 17 amino acids. The germline gives CDR1 LNHDA, CDR2 SQIVND (reference sequence). J lost 6 bases, V lost 3 bases, and 9 bases had no gene match. This chain's CDR3 is CASSIMKGDRGRQPQHF. CDR3 DNA: TGTGCCAGTAGTATTATGAAGGGGGACAGGGGGCGTCAGCCCCAGCATTTT. The full variable domain, rest sourced from reference TRBV19 and TRBJ1-5, is DGGITQSPKYLFRKEGQNVTLSCEQNLNHDAMYWYRQDPGQGLRLIYYSQIVNDFQKGDIAEGYSVSREKKESFPLTVTSAQKNPTAFYLCASSIMKGDRGRQPQHFGDGTRLSIL.

J is TRBJ2-5 and V is TRBV7-9, with D perhaps TRBD1 (6 bases). The CDR3 loop spans 16 amino acids. V dropped 0 bases and J dropped 0 bases, with 11 bases sitting between them. Per the germline V gene, CDR1 is SEHNR and CDR2 is FQNEAQ (reference sequence). DNA for the CDR3: TGTGCCAGCAGCTTAGCCGGGACACCGTACCAAGAGACCCAGTACTTC. Protein sequence: CASSLAGTPYQETQYF.

The chain employs TRBV3-1 (or the pseudogene TRBV3-2) and TRBJ1-2; D remains ambiguous. The CDR3 sequence is 11 residues long. Germline loops: CDR1 LGHDT, CDR2 YNNKEL (reference sequence). Trimming took 2 bases from V and 7 from J, leaving 5 bases between them. The CDR3 spells CASSQLFGYTF. The CDR3 DNA follows: TGTGCCAGCAGCCAACTATTTGGCTACACCTTC.

This clone has a handful of counts. V usage is TRBV6-5 and J usage is TRBJ2-7, with a possible D match to TRBD1 (5 bases). This CDR3 has 15 amino acids. Germline values: CDR1 MNHEY, CDR2 SVGAGI. V was trimmed by 0 bases and J by 3 bases, leaving 12 bases between them. The CDR3 is CASSYSTAPNYEQYF. In DNA form, the CDR3 reads TGTGCCAGCAGTTACTCGACAGCCCCCAACTACGAGCAGTACTTC.